This TCR beta chain was profiled in a study of T cells expressing NK-cell markers. Following a re-call of the 5' RACE reads, TCRdb has one entry per CDR3 protein and lacks DNA. This table holds some 190,000 distinct CDR3 sequences. Overall study results and limits: The study found dominant NKG2C+ clonotypes at roughly 1.0-7.5% of CD8+ T cells in over 5 donors.

Points on this clonotype: The antigen is unknown.

There are 18 residues in the CDR3. The germline CDR1 and CDR2 sequences are ENHRY and SYGVKD. The chain joins TRBV10-3 to TRBJ2-5; the D call from TCRdb, TRBD2, cannot be confirmed without DNA. The TCR sequence derives from a man aged 18-75 years in good health. The sequenced sample consisted of blood T cells: a sorted CD56 or NKG2C T cell subset, CD4+ or CD8+ T cells, or bulk PBMC T cells (not recorded which). The CDR3 protein is CAISGQTSGGVYQETQYF.